This TCR beta chain appears in the sequencing data of a study of identical twins. The V and J ends lost 2 bases and 4 bases respectively, with 16 bases between them. Per germline, CDR1 SGHTA and CDR2 FQGNSA. The CDR3 is made up of 16 amino acids. Unique molecular identifiers were present on the cDNA, and a universal primer site came from template switching. TCRdb itself ran the 5' RACE reads through MiXCR, one entry per CDR3 protein. The sample includes a few hundred thousand distinct CDR3 sequences, approximately 24% of them seen just once. This clonotype was seen a few times. The data also belong to a second study, concerning T cells expressing NK-cell markers. As that report states: Underlying the TCR beta repertoires were sorted CD3+CD56+NKG2C+, CD3+CD56+NKG2C- and CD3+CD56-NKG2C+ T cells. One of eight sequenced donors was HCMV-seronegative; the other seven were seropositive.

Specimen: CD4+ T cells sorted from blood. V gene TRBV7-2 combines with J gene TRBJ2-3; tentative D call: TRBD1 (6 bases). This receptor was identified in a woman aged 18-30 years in good health. For the CDR3, the DNA is TGTGCCAGCAGCTTAAGTTCAGGTGGGGGCCCAGATACGCAGTATTTT. Translated, it gives CASSLSSGGGPDTQYF. The variable domain in full, completed from reference TRBV7-2 and TRBJ2-3, reads GAGVSQSPSNKVTEKGKDVELRCDPISGHTALYWYRQSLGQGLEFLIYFQGNSAPDKSGLPSDRFSAERTGGSVSTLTIQRTQQEDSAVYLCASSLSSGGGPDTQYFGPGTRLTVL.